This T cell receptor (beta chain) was identified in a study of Graves' ophthalmopathy and Graves' hyperthyroidism. About the study: The study drew peripheral blood at initial diagnosis, before any treatment.

CDR3 size: 13 residues. V shed 7 bases and J shed 2 bases, with 15 bases lying between them. Per germline, CDR1 GTSNPN and CDR2 SVGIG (reference sequence). Other autoimmune diseases, uncontrolled infections, pregnancy and lactation each led to patient exclusion. This clonotype was seen repeatedly, ten times or more. The authors amplified TCR beta CDR3 regions, and they did so from RNA transcripts for repertoire sequencing. RT-PCR in the first round used HTBI primers; a second-round multiplex PCR followed. TCRdb ran MiXCR on the multiplex PCR reads and lists one entry per CDR3 protein. The sample has roughly 420,000 distinct CDR3 sequences, over 20% seen once.

The chain carries TRBV30 and TRBJ2-7; D is perhaps TRBD1 (5 bases). Sample: peripheral blood. This TCR came from a woman in her late teens or twenties with stable Graves' hyperthyroidism. CDR3 loop: CASIRQFPYEQYF. CDR3 bases: TGTGCCTCCATAAGACAGTTTCCCTACGAGCAGTACTTC.